Below are 25 T cell receptor beta chains sequenced from a single sample in a study of blood T cells in healthy people across ages. The authors ran a second PCR of 7 to 11 cycles using a sample-barcoded 5' primer and a J-beta primer mix. TCRdb itself ran the 5' RACE reads through MiXCR, one entry per CDR3 protein. The sample lists roughly 2 million distinct CDR3 sequences; just under 50% were seen once. Material: blood. The receptors here all came from a woman in her thirties or forties in good health.

The chain joins TRBV20-1 to TRBJ2-4; 11 bases fit TRBD1. The J call may be mistaken, given a closer DNA end match to TRBJ2-7. CDR1 DFQATT and CDR2 SNEGSKA come from the germline V gene (reference sequence). The length of the CDR3 is 14 residues. CDR3 amino acids: CSARIGQGAYEQYF. CDR3 nucleotide sequence: TGCAGTGCTAGGATTGGACAGGGGGCTTACGAGCAGTACTTC.

This clonotype was seen only a few times. The rearrangement uses TRBV28 and TRBJ1-2; 9 bases map to TRBD1. The CDR3 totals 17 residues. Germline loops: CDR1 MDHEN, CDR2 SYDVKM. V shed 1 base, J shed 4 bases, and the junction held 10 bases outside the gene matches. Written as DNA, the CDR3 is TGTGCCAGCAGTTTATTTAATGGGGACAGGGCGTTCTATGGCTACACCTTC. It specifies CASSLFNGDRAFYGYTF.

This CDR3 is CASRKQLAGEETQYF. CDR3 bases: TGTGCCAGCAGAAAACAACTAGCGGGGGAAGAGACCCAGTACTTC. This chain links TRBV6-5 with TRBJ2-5; 11 nucleotides match TRBD2. Germline CDR1 and CDR2: MNHEY and SVGAGI. V lost 6 bases, J lost 3 bases, and 6 bases stayed unmatched. The CDR3 runs 15 residues.

The V gene is TRBV7-2, the J gene TRBJ2-7; D unclear. The CDR3 extends over 17 amino acids. V was cut by 1 base and J by 2 bases, with 18 bases left in between. The germline V gene has CDR1 SGHTA and CDR2 FQGNSA. In nucleotides, the CDR3 is TGTGCCAGCAGCTTAGATCTGGGTTCCTTCACGGCCTACGAGCAGTACTTC. Its protein is CASSLDLGSFTAYEQYF.

This clonotype was detected only a few times. The chain carries TRBV24-1 and TRBJ2-7, with D perhaps assigned TRBD1 or TRBD2 (5 bases each). The CDR3 consists of 14 residues. V lost 4 bases and J 2 bases, leaving 11 bases between the germline ends. CDR1 is KGHDR, CDR2 SFDVKD, per germline. This CDR3 reads CATSESRETYEQYF. The DNA of the CDR3 is TGTGCCACCAGTGAATCCAGGGAGACCTACGAGCAGTACTTC.

This clonotype came up many times. J is TRBJ1-2 and V is TRBV2, with TRBD1 matching over 7 bases. The V segment lost 8 bases and the J segment 8 bases; nucleotides outside the gene matches: 11. The CDR3 contains 13 residues. Germline CDR1 reads SNHLY; CDR2 reads FYNNEI. The CDR3 bases are TGTGCCAGCGGACAGGATGGATTGGGGGGCTACACCTTC. Translating it yields CASGQDGLGGYTF.

The chain has TRBV5-1 and TRBJ2-7; 8 nucleotides align to TRBD1. The CDR3 is 18 residues long. Germline CDR1 is SGHRS and CDR2 is YFSETQ. Germline trimming cut 0 bases from V and 4 bases from J; bases unmatched to any gene: 15. In DNA, the CDR3 is TGCGCCAGCAGCTTGGCCCCCTCGACAGGGGCCTGGAATTACGAGCAGTACTTC. It specifies CASSLAPSTGAWNYEQYF.

This clonotype came up a few times. The chain combines TRBV28 with TRBJ2-5; a possible D gene is TRBD2 (5 bases). Trimming shortened V by 2 bases and J by 4 bases, and 26 bases separated the two germline ends. The CDR3 loop spans 19 amino acids. Germline CDR1 is MDHEN and CDR2 is SYDVKM. CDR3: CASSLKKVTLAGFRETQYF. The DNA of the CDR3 is TGTGCCAGCAGTTTAAAAAAGGTGACCCTGGCGGGTTTCCGAGAGACCCAGTACTTC.

This clonotype was observed a few times. The chain recombines TRBV15 with TRBJ2-6, with D maybe TRBD2 (5 bases). The CDR3 loop spans 16 amino acids. The V end lost 7 bases, the J end lost 0 bases, and 13 bases lay between the germline ends. Germline assignment: CDR1 LNHNV and CDR2 YYDKDF (reference sequence). The CDR3, as DNA: TGTGCCACCAACCCGGGGAAGTACTCTGGGGCCAACGTCCTGACTTTC. This translates into CATNPGKYSGANVLTF.

The V and J genes are TRBV6-1 and TRBJ1-2, with D possibly TRBD1 on 5 matching bases. Germline CDR1 MNHNS, CDR2 SASEGT. V gave up 7 bases and J gave up 7 bases, with 16 bases separating them. This CDR3 comprises 13 residues. DNA of the CDR3: TGTGCCAGCATCAAAACCGGGACCCTTGGCTACACCTTC. This codes for CASIKTGTLGYTF.

V and J are TRBV13 and TRBJ2-1, with a tentative D call TRBD1 (6 bases). The CDR3 has 14 amino acids. Germline CDR1 reads PRHDT; CDR2 reads FYEKMQ (reference sequence). The V end lost 5 bases, the J end lost 2 bases, and 10 bases lay between the germline ends. Written as DNA, the CDR3 is TGTGCCAGCAGCCCAGGGGTCGCCTACAATGAGCAGTTCTTC. Its protein product is CASSPGVAYNEQFF.

The chain is built from TRBV7-2 and TRBJ2-2; no clear D. The CDR3 sequence is 15 residues long. Trimming left V 5 bases short and J 0 bases short, with 10 bases between. The germline V gene encodes CDR1 SGHTA and CDR2 FQGNSA. The CDR3 is CASSPSYANTGELFF. The CDR3 DNA is TGTGCCAGCAGCCCAAGTTACGCGAACACCGGGGAGCTGTTTTTT. The complete variable domain, with remaining parts taken from reference TRBV7-2 and TRBJ2-2, reads GAGVSQSPSNKVTEKGKDVELRCDPISGHTALYWYRQSLGQGLEFLIYFQGNSAPDKSGLPSDRFSAERTGGSVSTLTIQRTQQEDSAVYLCASSPSYANTGELFFGEGSRLTVL.

This clonotype was recorded only once. V usage is TRBV20-1 and J usage is TRBJ2-5, with 9 bases identical to TRBD2. The DNA end favors TRBJ2-1, so the J call may be wrong. Germline V gene sequence: CDR1 DFQATT, CDR2 SNEGSKA (reference sequence). The CDR3 runs to 15 residues. The CDR3 protein is CSARDRVAGEETQFF. CDR3 bases: TGCAGTGCTAGAGATCGGGTAGCGGGGGAAGAGACCCAGTTCTTC.

The V and J genes are TRBV5-1 and TRBJ2-3; 12 bases map to TRBD2. CDR1 is SGHRS and CDR2 is YFSETQ in the germline V gene. Trimming removed 3 bases from V and 7 bases from J; junction bases left unmatched: 3. There are 14 residues in the CDR3. CDR3 nucleotides: TGCGCCAGCAGCTCTAGCGGGGGGGCTTATACGCAGTATTTT. This sequence encodes CASSSSGGAYTQYF.

This clonotype came up many times. The rearrangement joins TRBV4-3 to TRBJ1-6; no reliable D call. Germline V gives CDR1 LGHNA, CDR2 YSLEER. Trimming removed 0 bases from V and 10 bases from J, with 7 bases in between. The CDR3 length is 13 residues. CDR3 loop: CASSQDRNSPLHF. In nucleotides, the CDR3 is TGCGCCAGCAGCCAAGATCGGAACTCACCCCTCCACTTT.

This chain links TRBV4-1 with TRBJ2-3, with a possible D match to TRBD2 (6 bases). Trimming removed 8 bases from V and 5 bases from J, with 20 bases in between. This CDR3 contains 15 residues. Per the germline V gene, CDR1 is MGHRA and CDR2 is YSYEKL. CDR3 residues: CASHERGIPGDTQYF. CDR3 DNA sequence: TGCGCCAGCCACGAACGGGGGATCCCGGGAGATACGCAGTATTTT.

CDR3 protein: CSVEKGTSYNEQYF. DNA of the CDR3: TGCAGCGTTGAAAAGGGAACCTCCTACAATGAGCAGTACTTC. The chain combines TRBV29-1 with TRBJ2-5; D not resolved. The germline CDR1 and CDR2 sequences are SQVTM and ANQGSEA. V lost 2 bases and J lost 11, with 21 bases in between. This CDR3 has 14 amino acids.

This clonotype was detected a few times. The chain combines TRBV5-1 with TRBJ2-3; 7 positions match TRBD2. Germline V gives CDR1 SGHRS, CDR2 YFSETQ. V shed 4 bases, J shed 6 bases, and the junction held 8 bases outside the gene matches. The CDR3 is 14 residues long. CDR3 protein: CASSPTSLGDTQYF. As DNA, the CDR3 is TGCGCCAGCAGCCCGACTAGCCTCGGGGATACGCAGTATTTT.

The chain carries TRBV6-5 and TRBJ1-2, with TRBD1 matching over 7 bases. This CDR3 has 14 amino acids. Trimming cost V 6 bases and J 6 bases; bases outside gene matches: 10. In germline, CDR1 is MNHEY, CDR2 SVGAGI. The DNA for the CDR3 is TGTGCCAGCAGCTACATGGTTGGGACAGATGGCTACACCTTC. Its translation: CASSYMVGTDGYTF.

V usage is TRBV20-1 and J usage is TRBJ2-1; TRBD2 might be the D (6 bases). Deletions cut 1 base from V and 5 bases from J, with 15 bases between. Germline assignment: CDR1 DFQATT and CDR2 SNEGSKA (reference sequence). This CDR3 is 15 amino acids long. CDR3 protein: CSARGGAGWNNEQFF. The CDR3, as DNA: TGCAGTGCTAGAGGTGGGGCGGGGTGGAACAATGAGCAGTTCTTC.

This clonotype has at least ten counts. CDR3 coding DNA: TGTGCCATCAGCCGGACAGGGAGCACAGATACGCAGTATTTT. Its protein is CAISRTGSTDTQYF. The J gene is TRBJ2-3, the V gene TRBV10-3, with TRBD1 matching 8 bases. CDR3 length: 14 residues. Germline trimming cut 6 bases from V and 0 bases from J; bases unmatched to any gene: 2. Germline V gene lookup returns CDR1 ENHRY and CDR2 SYGVKD.

This chain links TRBV6-5 with TRBJ2-7; D call uncertain. Germline V gene sequence: CDR1 MNHEY, CDR2 SVGAGI. This CDR3 comprises 14 residues. V was cut by 7 bases and J by 0 bases, with 13 bases left in between. CDR3 DNA: TGTGCCAGCACTCCTATGTGGGACTCCTACGAGCAGTACTTC. It is translated as CASTPMWDSYEQYF.

The CDR3 DNA reads TGTGCCAGCAGTTATTACCAGGGCGGAGGACAAGAGACCCAGTACTTC. Protein sequence: CASSYYQGGGQETQYF. The chain links TRBV6-2 or TRBV6-3 to TRBJ2-5; D possibly matches TRBD1 or TRBD2 (5 bases each). The CDR3 totals 16 residues. The ends were cut back, 3 bases at V and 2 bases at J, with 16 bases in the middle. The germline CDR1 and CDR2 sequences are MNHEY and SVGEGT.

The chain recombines TRBV6-2 or TRBV6-3 with TRBJ2-1, with TRBD2 matching over 15 bases. Trimming at V came to 0 bases and at J to 7 bases, leaving 1 base not matched to a gene. The CDR3 has 16 residues. From germline, CDR1 is MNHEY and CDR2 SVGEGT. The CDR3 loop reads CASSYSGTSGRNEQFF. CDR3 bases: TGTGCCAGCAGTTACTCCGGGACTAGCGGGAGGAATGAGCAGTTCTTC.

The gene calls are TRBV11-2 and TRBJ2-7; D gene ambiguous. Germline V lookup: CDR1 SGHAT, CDR2 FQNNGV. CDR3 size: 14 residues. Trimming pared 7 bases from V and 0 bases from J, leaving 13 bases between. Written as DNA, the CDR3 is TGTGCCAGCACCCCCTATTTGAGCTCCTACGAGCAGTACTTC. It is translated as CASTPYLSSYEQYF.